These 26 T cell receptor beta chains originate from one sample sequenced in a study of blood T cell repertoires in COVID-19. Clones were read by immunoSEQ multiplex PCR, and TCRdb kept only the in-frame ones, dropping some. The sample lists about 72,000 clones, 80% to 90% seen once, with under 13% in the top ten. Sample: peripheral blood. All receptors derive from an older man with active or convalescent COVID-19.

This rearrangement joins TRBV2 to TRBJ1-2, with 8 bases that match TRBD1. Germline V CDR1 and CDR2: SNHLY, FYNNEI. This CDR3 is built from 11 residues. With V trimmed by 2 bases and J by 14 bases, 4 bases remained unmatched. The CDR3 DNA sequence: TGTGCCAGCAGTGAAAGGGACAGGTGGACCTTC. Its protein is CASSERDRWTF.

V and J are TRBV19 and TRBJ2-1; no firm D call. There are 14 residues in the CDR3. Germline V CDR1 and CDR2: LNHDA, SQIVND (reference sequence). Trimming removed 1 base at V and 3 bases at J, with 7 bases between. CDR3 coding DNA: TGTGCCAGTAGTATAGGAGGCCGCTACAATGAGCAGTTCTTC. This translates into CASSIGGRYNEQFF.

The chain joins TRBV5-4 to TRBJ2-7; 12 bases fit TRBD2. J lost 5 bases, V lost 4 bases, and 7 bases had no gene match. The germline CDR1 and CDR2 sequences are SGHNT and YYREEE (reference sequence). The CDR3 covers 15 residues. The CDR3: CASSQGLAGLHEQYF. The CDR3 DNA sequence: TGTGCCAGCAGCCAGGGACTAGCGGGTCTCCACGAGCAGTACTTC.

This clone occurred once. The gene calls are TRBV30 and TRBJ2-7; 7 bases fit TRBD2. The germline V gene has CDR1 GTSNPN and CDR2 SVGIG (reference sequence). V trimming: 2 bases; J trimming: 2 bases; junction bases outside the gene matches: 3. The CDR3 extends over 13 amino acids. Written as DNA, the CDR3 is TGTGCCTGGAGTCCGGGGACTACCTACGAGCAGTACTTC. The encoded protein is CAWSPGTTYEQYF.

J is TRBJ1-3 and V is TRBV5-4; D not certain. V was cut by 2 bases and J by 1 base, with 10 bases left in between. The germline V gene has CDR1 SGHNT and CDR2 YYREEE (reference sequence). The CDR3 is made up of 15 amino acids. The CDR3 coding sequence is TGTGCCAGCAGCTTTTCTCGGAGTTCTGGAAACACCATATATTTT. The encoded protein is CASSFSRSSGNTIYF.

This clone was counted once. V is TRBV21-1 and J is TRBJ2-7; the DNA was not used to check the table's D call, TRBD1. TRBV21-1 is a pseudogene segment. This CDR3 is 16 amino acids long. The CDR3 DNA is TGTGCCAGCAGCTTGTTAAGCCCCGGACAGGGCCACGAGCAGTACTTC. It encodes CASSLLSPGQGHEQYF.

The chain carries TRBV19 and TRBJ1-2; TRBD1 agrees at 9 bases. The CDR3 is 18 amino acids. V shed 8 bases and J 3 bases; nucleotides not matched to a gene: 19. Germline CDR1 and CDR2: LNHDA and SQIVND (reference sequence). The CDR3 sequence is CASQPRGYRGRLDYGYTF. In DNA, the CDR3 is TGTGCCAGTCAACCTAGGGGGTACAGGGGGCGTCTGGACTATGGCTACACCTTC.

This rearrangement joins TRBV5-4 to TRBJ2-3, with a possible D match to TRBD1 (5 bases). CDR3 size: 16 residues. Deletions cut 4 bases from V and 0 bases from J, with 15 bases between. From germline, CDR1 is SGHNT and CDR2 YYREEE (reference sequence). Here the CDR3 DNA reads TGTGCCAGCAGCCCAAGGGAAGGGGTTAGCACAGATACGCAGTATTTT. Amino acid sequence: CASSPREGVSTDTQYF.

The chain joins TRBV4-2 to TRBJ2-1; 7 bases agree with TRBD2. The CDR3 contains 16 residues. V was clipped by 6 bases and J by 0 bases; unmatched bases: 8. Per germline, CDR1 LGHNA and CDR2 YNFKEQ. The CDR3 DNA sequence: TGTGCCAGCAGACCTAGCGGACGAAGCTCCTACAATGAGCAGTTCTTC. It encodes CASRPSGRSSYNEQFF.

The CDR3 loop is CASSRAWGQQAFF. The CDR3 DNA reads as TGTGCCAGCAGCCGTGCGTGGGGGCAACAAGCTTTCTTT. This sequence joins TRBV12-3 or TRBV12-4 and TRBJ1-1, with D possibly TRBD1 on 6 matching bases. The CDR3 totals 13 residues. The V and J ends lost 6 bases and 9 bases respectively, with 17 bases between them.

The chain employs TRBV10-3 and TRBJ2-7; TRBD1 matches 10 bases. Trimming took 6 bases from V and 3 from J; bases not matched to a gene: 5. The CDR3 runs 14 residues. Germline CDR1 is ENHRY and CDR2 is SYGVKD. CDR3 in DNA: TGTGCCATCAGCGCCGGGACAGGGGTCTACGAGCAGTACTTC. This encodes CAISAGTGVYEQYF.

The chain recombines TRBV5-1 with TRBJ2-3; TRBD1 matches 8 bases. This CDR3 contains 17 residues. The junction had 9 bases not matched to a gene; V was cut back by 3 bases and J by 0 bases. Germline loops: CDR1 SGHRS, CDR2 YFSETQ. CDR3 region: CASSWGWDRSSTDTQYF. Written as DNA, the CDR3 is TGCGCCAGCAGCTGGGGATGGGACAGGTCTAGCACAGATACGCAGTATTTT.

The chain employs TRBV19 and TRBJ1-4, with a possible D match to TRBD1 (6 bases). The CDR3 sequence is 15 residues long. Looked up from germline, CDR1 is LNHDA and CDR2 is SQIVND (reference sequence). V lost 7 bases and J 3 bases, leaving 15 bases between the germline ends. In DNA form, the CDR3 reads TGTGCCAGTAACACACAGGGTTCAGCTAATGAAAAACTGTTTTTT. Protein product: CASNTQGSANEKLFF.

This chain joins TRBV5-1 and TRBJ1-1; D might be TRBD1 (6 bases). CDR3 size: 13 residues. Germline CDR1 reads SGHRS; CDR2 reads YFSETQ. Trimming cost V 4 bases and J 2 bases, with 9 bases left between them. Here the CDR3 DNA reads TGCGCCAGCAGCCAGGACAGTAACACTGAAGCTTTCTTT. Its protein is CASSQDSNTEAFF.

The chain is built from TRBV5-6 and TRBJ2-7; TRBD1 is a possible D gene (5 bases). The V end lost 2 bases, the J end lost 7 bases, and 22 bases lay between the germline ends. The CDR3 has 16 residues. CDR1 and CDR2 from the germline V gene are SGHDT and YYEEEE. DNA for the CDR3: TGTGCCAGCAGCTTAGGGTCGCTTGTCAGGGCTGGTGAGCAGTACTTC. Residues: CASSLGSLVRAGEQYF.

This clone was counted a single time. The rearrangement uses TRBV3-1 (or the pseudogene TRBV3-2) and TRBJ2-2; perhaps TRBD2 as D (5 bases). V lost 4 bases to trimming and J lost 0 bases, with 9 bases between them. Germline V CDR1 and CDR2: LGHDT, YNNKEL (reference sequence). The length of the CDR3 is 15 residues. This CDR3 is CASSPFGTNTGELFF. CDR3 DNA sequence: TGTGCCAGCAGCCCTTTCGGGACGAACACCGGGGAGCTGTTTTTT.

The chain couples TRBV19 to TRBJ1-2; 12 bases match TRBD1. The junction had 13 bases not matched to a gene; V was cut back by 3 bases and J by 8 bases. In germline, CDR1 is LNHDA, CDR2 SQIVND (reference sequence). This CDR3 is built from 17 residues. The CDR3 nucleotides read TGTGCCAGTAGTATTGGGACAGGGGGCGCAGTCGTTCGCGGCTACACCTTC. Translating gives CASSIGTGGAVVRGYTF. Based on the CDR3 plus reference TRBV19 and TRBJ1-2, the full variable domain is DGGITQSPKYLFRKEGQNVTLSCEQNLNHDAMYWYRQDPGQGLRLIYYSQIVNDFQKGDIAEGYSVSREKKESFPLTVTSAQKNPTAFYLCASSIGTGGAVVRGYTFGSGTRLTVV.

CDR3 residues: CATSRVGQWEYYTEAFF. CDR3 coding DNA: TGTGCCACCAGCAGAGTAGGACAGTGGGAATATTACACTGAAGCTTTCTTT. V is TRBV15 and J is TRBJ1-1, with D possibly TRBD1 on 6 matching bases. Trimming pared 1 base from V and 3 bases from J, leaving 18 bases between. This CDR3 region has 17 residues. Germline V lookup: CDR1 LNHNV, CDR2 YYDKDF (reference sequence).

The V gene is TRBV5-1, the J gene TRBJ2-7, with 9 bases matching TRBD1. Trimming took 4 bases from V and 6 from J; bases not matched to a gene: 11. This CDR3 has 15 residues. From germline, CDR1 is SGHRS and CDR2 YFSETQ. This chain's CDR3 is CASSDPGQGNSEQYF. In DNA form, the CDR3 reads TGCGCCAGCAGCGACCCGGGACAGGGAAACAGCGAGCAGTACTTC.

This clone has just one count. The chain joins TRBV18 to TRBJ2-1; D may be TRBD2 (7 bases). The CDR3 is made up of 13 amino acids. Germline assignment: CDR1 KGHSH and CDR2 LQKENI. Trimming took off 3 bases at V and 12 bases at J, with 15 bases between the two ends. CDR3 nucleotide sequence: TGTGCCAGCTCACCGACCTCAGGGGAGGGGCAGTTCTTC. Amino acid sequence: CASSPTSGEGQFF.

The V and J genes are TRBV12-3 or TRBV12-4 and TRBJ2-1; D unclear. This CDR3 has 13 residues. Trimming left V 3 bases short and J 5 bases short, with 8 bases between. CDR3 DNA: TGTGCCAGCAGTTTCGGTCTAAACAATGAGCAGTTCTTC. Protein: CASSFGLNNEQFF.

CDR3 coding DNA: TGTGCCAGCTCACCCCCGGGACTAGCCTCGCCCGAGCAGTACTTC. This gives the protein CASSPPGLASPEQYF. The chain joins TRBV18 to TRBJ2-7; 9 positions agree with TRBD2. J lost 6 bases, V lost 3 bases, and 9 bases had no gene match. The CDR3 runs 15 residues. CDR1 and CDR2 (germline): KGHSH, LQKENI.

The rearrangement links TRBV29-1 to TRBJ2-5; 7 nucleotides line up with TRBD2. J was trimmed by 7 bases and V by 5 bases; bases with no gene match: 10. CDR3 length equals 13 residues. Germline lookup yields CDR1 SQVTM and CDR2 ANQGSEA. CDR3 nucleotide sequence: TGCAGCGTTCTATTAGCGGGTGGAAGGACCCAGTACTTC. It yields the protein CSVLLAGGRTQYF.

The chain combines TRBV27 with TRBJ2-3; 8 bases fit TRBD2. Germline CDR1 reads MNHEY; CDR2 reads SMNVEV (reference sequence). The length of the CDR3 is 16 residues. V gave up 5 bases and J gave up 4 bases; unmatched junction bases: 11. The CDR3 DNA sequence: TGTGCCAGCAGTGCCTCGCGCGGGGGGAGGCCAGATACGCAGTATTTT. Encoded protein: CASSASRGGRPDTQYF.

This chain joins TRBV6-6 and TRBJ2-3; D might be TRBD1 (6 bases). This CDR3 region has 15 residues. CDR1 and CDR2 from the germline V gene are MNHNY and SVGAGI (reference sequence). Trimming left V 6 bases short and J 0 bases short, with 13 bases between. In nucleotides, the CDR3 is TGTGCCAGCAGAAGAGGACAGACTAGCACAGATACGCAGTATTTT. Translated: CASRRGQTSTDTQYF.

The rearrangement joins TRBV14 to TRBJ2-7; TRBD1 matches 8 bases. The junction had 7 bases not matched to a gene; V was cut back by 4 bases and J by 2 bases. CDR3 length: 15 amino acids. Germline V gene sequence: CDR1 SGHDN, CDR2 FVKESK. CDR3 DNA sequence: TGTGCCAGCAGCCGACAGGGGTTGAGGGCCTACGAGCAGTACTTC. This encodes CASSRQGLRAYEQYF.